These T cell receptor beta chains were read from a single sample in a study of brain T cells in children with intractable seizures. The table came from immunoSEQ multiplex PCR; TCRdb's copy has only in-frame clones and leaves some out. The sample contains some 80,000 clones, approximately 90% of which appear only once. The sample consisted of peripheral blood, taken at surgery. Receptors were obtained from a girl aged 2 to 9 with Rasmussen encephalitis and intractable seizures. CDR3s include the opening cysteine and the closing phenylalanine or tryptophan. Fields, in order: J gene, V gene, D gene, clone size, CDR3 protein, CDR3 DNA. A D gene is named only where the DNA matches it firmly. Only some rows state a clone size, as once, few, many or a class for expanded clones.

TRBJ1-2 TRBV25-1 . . CASSEWGGDGYTF TGTGCCAGCAGTGAATGGGGAGGGGATGGCTACACCTTC
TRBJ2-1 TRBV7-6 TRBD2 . CASSLDGGKREGNEQFF TGTGCCAGCAGCTTAGATGGGGGGAAGCGGGAGGGCAATGAGCAGTTCTTC
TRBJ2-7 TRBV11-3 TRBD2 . CASSLQGAGDEQYF TGTGCCAGCAGCTTACAGGGCGCGGGGGACGAGCAGTACTTC
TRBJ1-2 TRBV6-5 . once CASRFTGRGSYYTF TGTGCCAGCAGATTTACAGGGAGGGGATCTTACTACACCTTC
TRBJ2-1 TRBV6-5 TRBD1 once CASTQGEYNEQFF TGTGCCAGTACCCAGGGGGAGTACAATGAGCAGTTCTTC
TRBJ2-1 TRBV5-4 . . CASRDPGQDSNEQFF TGTGCCAGCAGAGATCCGGGACAAGATTCCAATGAGCAGTTCTTC
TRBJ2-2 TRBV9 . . CASDEGEVPVGSGELFF TGTGCCAGCGACGAAGGGGAGGTGCCGGTCGGTTCCGGGGAGCTGTTTTTT
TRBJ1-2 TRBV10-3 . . CAISDPDRPRYGYTF TGTGCCATCAGTGACCCCGACAGGCCTCGCTATGGCTACACCTTC
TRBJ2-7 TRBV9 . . CASSPPGDAYEQYF TGTGCCAGCAGCCCCCCCGGGGACGCCTACGAGCAGTACTTC
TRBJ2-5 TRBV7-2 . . CATNYRAQETQYF TGTGCCACTAACTACAGGGCCCAAGAGACCCAGTACTTC
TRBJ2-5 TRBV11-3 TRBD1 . CASSPRTGGKETQYF TGTGCCAGCAGCCCGCGGACAGGGGGCAAAGAGACCCAGTACTTC
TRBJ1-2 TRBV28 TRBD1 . CASSLDARTGTYGYTF TGTGCCAGCAGCCTAGACGCAAGGACAGGGACCTATGGCTACACCTTC
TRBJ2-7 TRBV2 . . CASSEYRGDYEQYF TGTGCCAGCAGTGAATATCGGGGAGACTACGAGCAGTACTTC